This is a list of T cell receptor beta chains from one sample in a study of CD8 T cells in Susac syndrome. TCRdb re-called the immunoSEQ multiplex PCR reads with MiXCR, one entry per CDR3 protein. The sample records around 170,000 distinct CDR3 sequences, approximately 95% being singletons. Source material: CD4+ T cells from PBMCs. The receptors were gathered from a human donor with Susac syndrome. The CDR3 runs from the conserved cysteine through the conserved F or W. Not all rows give a size; the values are once, few, many and, for expanded clones, a class.

clone_size,v_call,j_call,cdr3_length,cdr3_aa
NA,TRBV7-8,TRBJ1-2,15,CASSLGTSRVGGYTF
NA,TRBV9,TRBJ2-3,14,CASSVSGITDTQYF
NA,TRBV6-6,TRBJ2-3,11,CAISTTDTQYF
NA,TRBV6-4,TRBJ2-2,16,CASSSEGLANTGELFF
NA,TRBV20-1,TRBJ2-1,15,CSARASGGSYNEQFF
once,TRBV7-3,TRBJ2-1,17,CASGSFTVAGGRDEQFF
NA,TRBV30,TRBJ1-5,12,CAWSVDNQPQHF
NA,TRBV18,TRBJ2-6,17,CASSPPLRNSGANVLTF
NA,TRBV6-5,TRBJ2-5,15,CASSRGTRGRETQYF
NA,TRBV24-1,TRBJ2-1,11,CATSDLREQFF
NA,TRBV6-6,TRBJ2-5,15,CASMKAGGRRETQYF
once,TRBV2,TRBJ2-5,14,CASSADRGRETQYF
NA,TRBV20-1,TRBJ2-4,13,CSAPDRAKNIQYF
NA,TRBV29-1,TRBJ2-1,14,CSGRGDRETHEQFF
once,TRBV20-1,TRBJ2-7,13,CSAGTSGAYEQYF
NA,TRBV3-1,TRBJ2-7,13,CASSHDVAYEQYF
NA,TRBV3-1,TRBJ1-1,13,CASSQVLNTEAFF
NA,TRBV7-2,TRBJ2-1,15,CASSVAGGSYNEQFF
NA,TRBV14,TRBJ2-3,15,CASSQDLGPRGTQYF
NA,TRBV20-1,TRBJ1-1,14,CSARERGDKTEAFF
once,TRBV5-1,TRBJ2-1,15,CASSLAQGAYNEQFF
NA,TRBV4-1,TRBJ1-6,16,CASSQPSGTGYSPLHF
NA,TRBV10-3,TRBJ2-3,12,CAISTITDTQYF
NA,TRBV5-1,TRBJ2-5,14,CASSLRTTQETQYF
NA,TRBV28,TRBJ2-4,13,CASSFFAGNIQYF
NA,TRBV28,TRBJ1-4,12,CASQAGREKLFF
NA,TRBV29-1,TRBJ2-1,14,CSILLTGAYNEQFF
NA,TRBV6-6,TRBJ2-5,16,CASSPTGVSNGETQYF
once,TRBV2,TRBJ1-5,15,CASSELVSFNQPQHF
NA,TRBV21-1,TRBJ2-5,13,CASSKEATETQYF
NA,TRBV27,TRBJ2-1,15,CASSQTGGIPNEQFF
NA,TRBV30,TRBJ1-1,12,CACLRGNTEAFF
NA,TRBV29-1,TRBJ2-2,16,CSVPAGQGTNTGELFF
NA,TRBV5-4,TRBJ2-3,13,CASSPTTGDTQYF
NA,TRBV20-1,TRBJ2-1,15,CSATPAMPHYNEQFF
once,TRBV3-1,TRBJ2-5,14,CASRRTSGKETQYF
NA,TRBV2,TRBJ2-3,15,CASSLPDRTTDTQYF
NA,TRBV7-9,TRBJ2-5,14,CASSLGTGTETQYF
once,TRBV25-1,TRBJ2-6,13,CASSVQGANVLTF
NA,TRBV28,TRBJ1-2,16,CASSLPAGPLSEGYTF
NA,TRBV20-1,TRBJ1-5,13,CSATGQSNQPQHF
NA,TRBV12-3/TRBV12-4,TRBJ1-1,15,CASSLSGGLNTEAFF
NA,TRBV20-1,TRBJ2-7,11,CSAPQLYEQYF
NA,TRBV5-1,TRBJ2-5,15,CASSPGQGLGGTQYF
NA,TRBV6-5,TRBJ2-5,19,CASSSRALPGHLYQETQYF